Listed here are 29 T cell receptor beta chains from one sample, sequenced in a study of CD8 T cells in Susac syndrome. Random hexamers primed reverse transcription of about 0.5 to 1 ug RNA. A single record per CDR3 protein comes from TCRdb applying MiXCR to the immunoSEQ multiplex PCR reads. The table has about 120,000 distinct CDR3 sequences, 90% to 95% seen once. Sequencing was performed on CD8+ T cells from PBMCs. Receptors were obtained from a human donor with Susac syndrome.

CDR3 sequence reads: CASSQEWMLNEQFF. The DNA for the CDR3 is TGCGCCAGCAGCCAAGAGTGGATGCTCAATGAGCAGTTCTTC. The chain joins TRBV4-1 to TRBJ2-1, with D uncertain. Trimming removed 0 bases from V and 6 bases from J, with 9 bases in between. Per germline, CDR1 MGHRA and CDR2 YSYEKL. The CDR3 consists of 14 residues.

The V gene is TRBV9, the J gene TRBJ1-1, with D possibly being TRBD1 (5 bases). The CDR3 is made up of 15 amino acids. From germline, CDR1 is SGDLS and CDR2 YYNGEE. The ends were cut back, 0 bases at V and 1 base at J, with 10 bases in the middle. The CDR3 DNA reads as TGTGCCAGCAGCGTAGGTGACAGCCCGAACACTGAAGCTTTCTTT. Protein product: CASSVGDSPNTEAFF.

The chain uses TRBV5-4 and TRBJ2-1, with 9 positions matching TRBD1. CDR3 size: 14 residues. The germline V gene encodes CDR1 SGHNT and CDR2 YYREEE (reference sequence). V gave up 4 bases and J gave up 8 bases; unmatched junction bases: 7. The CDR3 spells CASSVDRGGYEQFF. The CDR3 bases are TGTGCCAGCAGCGTGGACAGGGGAGGGTATGAGCAGTTCTTC.

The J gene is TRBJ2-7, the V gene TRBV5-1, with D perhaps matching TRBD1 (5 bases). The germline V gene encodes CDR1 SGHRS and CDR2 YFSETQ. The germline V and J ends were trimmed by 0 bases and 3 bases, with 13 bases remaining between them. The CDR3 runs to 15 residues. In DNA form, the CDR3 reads TGCGCCAGCAGCTTGGCGCAGGGAAATCTCTACGAGCAGTACTTC. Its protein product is CASSLAQGNLYEQYF.

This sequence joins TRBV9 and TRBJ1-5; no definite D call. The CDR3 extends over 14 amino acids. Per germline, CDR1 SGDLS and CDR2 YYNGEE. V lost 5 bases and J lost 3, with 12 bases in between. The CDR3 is CASSPTPFNQPQHF. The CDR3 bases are TGTGCCAGCAGTCCTACCCCATTCAATCAGCCCCAGCATTTT.

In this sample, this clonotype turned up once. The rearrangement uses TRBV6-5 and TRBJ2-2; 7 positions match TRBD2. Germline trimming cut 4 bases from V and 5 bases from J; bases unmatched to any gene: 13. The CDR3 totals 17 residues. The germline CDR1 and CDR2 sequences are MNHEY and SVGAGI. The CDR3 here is CASSLNPERGSTGELFF. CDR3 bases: TGTGCCAGCAGTTTGAACCCGGAGCGGGGCAGTACCGGGGAGCTGTTTTTT.

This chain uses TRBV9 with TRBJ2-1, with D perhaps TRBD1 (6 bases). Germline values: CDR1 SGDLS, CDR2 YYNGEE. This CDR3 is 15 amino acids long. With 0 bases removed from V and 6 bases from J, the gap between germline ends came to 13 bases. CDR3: CASSVGGGRGNEQFF. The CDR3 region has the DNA TGTGCCAGCAGCGTAGGTGGGGGCAGGGGCAATGAGCAGTTCTTC.

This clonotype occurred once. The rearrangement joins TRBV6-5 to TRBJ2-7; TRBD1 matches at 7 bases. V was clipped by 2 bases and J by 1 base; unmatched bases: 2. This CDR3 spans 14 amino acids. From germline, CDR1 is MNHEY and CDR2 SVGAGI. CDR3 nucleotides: TGTGCCAGCAGTTACGGGGACAGATCCTACGAGCAGTACTTC. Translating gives CASSYGDRSYEQYF.

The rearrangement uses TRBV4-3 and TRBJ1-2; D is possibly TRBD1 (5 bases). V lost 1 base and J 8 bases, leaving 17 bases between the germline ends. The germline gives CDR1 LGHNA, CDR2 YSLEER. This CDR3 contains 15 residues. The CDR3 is CASSQARGGEGGYTF. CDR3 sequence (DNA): TGCGCCAGCAGCCAAGCCCGGGGAGGGGAAGGCGGCTACACCTTC.

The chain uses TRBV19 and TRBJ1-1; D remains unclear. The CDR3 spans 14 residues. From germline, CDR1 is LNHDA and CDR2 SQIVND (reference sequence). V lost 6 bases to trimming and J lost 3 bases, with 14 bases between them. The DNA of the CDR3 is TGTGCCAGTAGCCTGGGGAATGCGTACACTGAAGCTTTCTTT. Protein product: CASSLGNAYTEAFF. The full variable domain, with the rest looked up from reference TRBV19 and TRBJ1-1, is DGGITQSPKYLFRKEGQNVTLSCEQNLNHDAMYWYRQDPGQGLRLIYYSQIVNDFQKGDIAEGYSVSREKKESFPLTVTSAQKNPTAFYLCASSLGNAYTEAFFGQGTRLTVV.

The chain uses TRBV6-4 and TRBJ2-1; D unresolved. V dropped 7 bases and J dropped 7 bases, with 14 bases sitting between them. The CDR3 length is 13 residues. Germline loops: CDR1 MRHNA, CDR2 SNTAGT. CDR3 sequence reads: CASIRVPPNEQFF. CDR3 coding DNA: TGTGCCAGCATAAGGGTTCCTCCGAATGAGCAGTTCTTC.

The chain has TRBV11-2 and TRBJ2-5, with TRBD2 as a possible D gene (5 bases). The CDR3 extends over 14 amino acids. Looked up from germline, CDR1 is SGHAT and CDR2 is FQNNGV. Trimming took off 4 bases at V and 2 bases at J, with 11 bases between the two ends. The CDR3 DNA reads TGTGCCAGCAGCTCCTGGCGGGTACAAGAGACCCAGTACTTC. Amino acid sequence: CASSSWRVQETQYF.

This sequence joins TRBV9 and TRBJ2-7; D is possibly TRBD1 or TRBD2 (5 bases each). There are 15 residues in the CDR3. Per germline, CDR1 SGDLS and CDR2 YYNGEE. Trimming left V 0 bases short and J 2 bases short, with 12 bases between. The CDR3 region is CASSVAEGPPYEQYF. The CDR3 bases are TGTGCCAGCAGCGTAGCTGAGGGGCCTCCCTACGAGCAGTACTTC.

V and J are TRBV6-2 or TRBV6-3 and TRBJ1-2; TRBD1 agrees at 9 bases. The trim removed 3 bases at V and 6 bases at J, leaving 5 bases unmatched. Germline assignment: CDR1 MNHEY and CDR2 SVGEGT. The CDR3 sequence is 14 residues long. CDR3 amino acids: CASSYPGQGDGYTF. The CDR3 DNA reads TGTGCCAGCAGTTATCCGGGACAGGGAGATGGCTACACCTTC.

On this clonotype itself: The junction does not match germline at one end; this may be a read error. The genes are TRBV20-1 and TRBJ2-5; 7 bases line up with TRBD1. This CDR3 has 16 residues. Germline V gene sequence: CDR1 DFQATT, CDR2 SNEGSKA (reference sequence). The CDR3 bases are TGCGGTGCTAGAGATGTGACCGACAGGGACCAAGAGACCCAGTACTTC. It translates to CGARDVTDRDQETQYF.

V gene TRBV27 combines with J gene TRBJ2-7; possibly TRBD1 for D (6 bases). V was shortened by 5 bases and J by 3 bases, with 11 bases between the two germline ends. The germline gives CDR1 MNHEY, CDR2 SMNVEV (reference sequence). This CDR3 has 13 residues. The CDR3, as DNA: TGTGCCAGCAGTACAGGGATGAACTACGAGCAGTACTTC. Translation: CASSTGMNYEQYF.

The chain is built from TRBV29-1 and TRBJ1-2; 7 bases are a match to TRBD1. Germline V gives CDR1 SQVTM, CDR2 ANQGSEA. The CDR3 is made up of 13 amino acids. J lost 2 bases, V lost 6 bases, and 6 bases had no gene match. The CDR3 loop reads CSVPRQGNYGYTF. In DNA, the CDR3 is TGCAGCGTGCCCAGACAGGGCAACTATGGCTACACCTTC.

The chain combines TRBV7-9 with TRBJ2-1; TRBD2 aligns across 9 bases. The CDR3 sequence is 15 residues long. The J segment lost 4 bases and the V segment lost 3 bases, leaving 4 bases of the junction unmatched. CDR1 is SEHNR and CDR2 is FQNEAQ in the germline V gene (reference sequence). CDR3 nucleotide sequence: TGTGCCAGCAGCTTTGGCGGGGGGGAGTACAATGAGCAGTTCTTC. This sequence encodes CASSFGGGEYNEQFF.

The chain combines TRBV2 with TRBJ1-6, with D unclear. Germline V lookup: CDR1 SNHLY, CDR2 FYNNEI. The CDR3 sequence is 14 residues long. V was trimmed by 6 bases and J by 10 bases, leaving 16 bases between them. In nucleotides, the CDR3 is TGTGCCAGCAGCGGTCCTGGGGATTTCTCACCCCTCCACTTT. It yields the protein CASSGPGDFSPLHF.

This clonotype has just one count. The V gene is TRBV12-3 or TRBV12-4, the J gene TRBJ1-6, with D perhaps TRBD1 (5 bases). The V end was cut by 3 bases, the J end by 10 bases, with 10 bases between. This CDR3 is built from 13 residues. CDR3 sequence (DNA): TGTGCCAGCAGTTTGGGGGGTGGCTCACCCCTCCACTTT. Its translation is CASSLGGGSPLHF.

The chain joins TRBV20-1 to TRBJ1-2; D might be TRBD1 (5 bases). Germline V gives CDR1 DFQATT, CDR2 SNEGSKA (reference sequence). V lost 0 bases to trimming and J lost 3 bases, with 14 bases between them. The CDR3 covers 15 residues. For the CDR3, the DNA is TGCAGTGCTAGAGATGTCAGGGATCGGGACTATGGCTACACCTTC. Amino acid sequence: CSARDVRDRDYGYTF.

The CDR3 coding sequence is TGTGCCAGCAGCCCGGGACAGGGGGGACAGACCCAGTACTTC. As protein: CASSPGQGGQTQYF. This sequence joins TRBV12-3 or TRBV12-4 and TRBJ2-5; 11 bases line up with TRBD1. The CDR3 extends over 14 amino acids. The V segment lost 6 bases and the J segment 6 bases; nucleotides outside the gene matches: 6.

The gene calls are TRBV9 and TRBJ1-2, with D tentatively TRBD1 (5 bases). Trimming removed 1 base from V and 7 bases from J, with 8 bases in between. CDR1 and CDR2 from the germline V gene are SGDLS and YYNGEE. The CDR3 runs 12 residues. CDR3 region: CASSVQGSGYTF. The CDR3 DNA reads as TGTGCCAGCAGCGTACAGGGATCTGGCTACACCTTC.

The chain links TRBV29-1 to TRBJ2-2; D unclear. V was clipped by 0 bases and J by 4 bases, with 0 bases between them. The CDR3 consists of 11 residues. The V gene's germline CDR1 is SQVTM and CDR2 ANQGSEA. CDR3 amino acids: CSVEDTGELFF. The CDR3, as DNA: TGCAGCGTTGAAGACACCGGGGAGCTGTTTTTT.

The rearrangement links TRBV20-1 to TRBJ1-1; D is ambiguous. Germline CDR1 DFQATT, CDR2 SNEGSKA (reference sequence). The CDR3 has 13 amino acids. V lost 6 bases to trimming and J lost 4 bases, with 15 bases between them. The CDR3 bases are TGCAGTGCCTCACAGAGTTTGGGCACTGAAGCTTTCTTT. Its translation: CSASQSLGTEAFF.

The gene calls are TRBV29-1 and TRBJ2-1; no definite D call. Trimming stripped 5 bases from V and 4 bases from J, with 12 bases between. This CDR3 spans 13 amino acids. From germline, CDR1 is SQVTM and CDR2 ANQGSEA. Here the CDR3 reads CSVWEETYNEQFF. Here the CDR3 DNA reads TGCAGCGTTTGGGAAGAGACTTACAATGAGCAGTTCTTC.

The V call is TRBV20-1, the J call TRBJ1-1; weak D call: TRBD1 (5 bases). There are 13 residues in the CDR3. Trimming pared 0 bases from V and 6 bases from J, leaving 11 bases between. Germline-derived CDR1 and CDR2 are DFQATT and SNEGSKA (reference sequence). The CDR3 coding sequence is TGCAGTGCTAGAGATGAGGGCAGGGCTGAAGCTTTCTTT. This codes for CSARDEGRAEAFF.

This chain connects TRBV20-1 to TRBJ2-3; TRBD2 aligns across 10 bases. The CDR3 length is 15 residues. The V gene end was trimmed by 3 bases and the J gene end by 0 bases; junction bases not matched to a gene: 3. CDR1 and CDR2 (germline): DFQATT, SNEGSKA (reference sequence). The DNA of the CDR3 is TGCAGTGCTAGTTCTAGCGGGGGAAGCACAGATACGCAGTATTTT. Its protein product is CSASSSGGSTDTQYF.

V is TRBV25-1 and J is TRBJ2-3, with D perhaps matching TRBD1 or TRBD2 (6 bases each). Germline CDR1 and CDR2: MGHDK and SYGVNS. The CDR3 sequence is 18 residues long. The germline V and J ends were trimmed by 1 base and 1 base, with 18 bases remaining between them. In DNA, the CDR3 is TGTGCCAGCAGTGAATCCAAAAAGGGGGGAGTAGGCACAGATACGCAGTATTTT. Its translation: CASSESKKGGVGTDTQYF.